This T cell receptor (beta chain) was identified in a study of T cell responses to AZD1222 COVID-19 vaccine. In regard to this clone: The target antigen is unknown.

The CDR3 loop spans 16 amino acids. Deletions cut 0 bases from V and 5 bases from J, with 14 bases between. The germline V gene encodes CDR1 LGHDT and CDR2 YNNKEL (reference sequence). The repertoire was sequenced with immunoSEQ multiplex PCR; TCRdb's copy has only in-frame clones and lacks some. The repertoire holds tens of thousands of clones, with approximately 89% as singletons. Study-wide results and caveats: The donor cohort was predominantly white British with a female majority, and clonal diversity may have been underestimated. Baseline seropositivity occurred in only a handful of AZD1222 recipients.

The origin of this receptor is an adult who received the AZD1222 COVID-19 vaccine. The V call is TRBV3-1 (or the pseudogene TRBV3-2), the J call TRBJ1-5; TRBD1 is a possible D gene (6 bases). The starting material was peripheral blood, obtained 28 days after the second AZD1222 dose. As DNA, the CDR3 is TGTGCCAGCAGCCAAGATCGGGGCCACAGGGATCAGCCCCAGCATTTT. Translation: CASSQDRGHRDQPQHF.